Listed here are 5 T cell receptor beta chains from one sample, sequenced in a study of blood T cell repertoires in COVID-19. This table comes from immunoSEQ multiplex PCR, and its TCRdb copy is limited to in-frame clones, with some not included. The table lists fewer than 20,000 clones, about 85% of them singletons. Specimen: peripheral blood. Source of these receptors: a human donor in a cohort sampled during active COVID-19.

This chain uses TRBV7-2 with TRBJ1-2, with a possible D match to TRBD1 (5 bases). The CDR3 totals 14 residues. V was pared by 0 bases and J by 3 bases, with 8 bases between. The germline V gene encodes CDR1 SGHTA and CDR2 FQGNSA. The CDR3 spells CASSLAGGDYGYTF. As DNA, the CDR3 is TGTGCCAGCAGCTTAGCCGGGGGGGACTATGGCTACACCTTC.

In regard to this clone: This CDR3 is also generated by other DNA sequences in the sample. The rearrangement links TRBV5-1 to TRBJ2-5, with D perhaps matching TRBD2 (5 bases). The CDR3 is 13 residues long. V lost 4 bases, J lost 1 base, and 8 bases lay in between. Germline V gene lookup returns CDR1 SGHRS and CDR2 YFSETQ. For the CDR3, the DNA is TGCGCCAGCAGCCGAGGGTTCCAAGAGACCCAGTACTTC. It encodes CASSRGFQETQYF.

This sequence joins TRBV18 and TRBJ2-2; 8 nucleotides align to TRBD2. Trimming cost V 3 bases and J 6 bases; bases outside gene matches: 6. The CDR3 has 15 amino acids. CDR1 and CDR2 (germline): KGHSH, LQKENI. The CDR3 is CASSPAGGLPGELFF. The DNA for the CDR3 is TGTGCCAGCTCACCGGCGGGAGGCCTGCCCGGGGAGCTGTTTTTT.

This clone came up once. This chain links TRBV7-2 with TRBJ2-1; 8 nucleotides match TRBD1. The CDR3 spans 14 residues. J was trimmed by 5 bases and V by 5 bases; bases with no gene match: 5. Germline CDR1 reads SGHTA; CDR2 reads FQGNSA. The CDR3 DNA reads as TGTGCCAGCAGCGCCCGACAGGGGAACAATGAGCAGTTCTTC. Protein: CASSARQGNNEQFF.

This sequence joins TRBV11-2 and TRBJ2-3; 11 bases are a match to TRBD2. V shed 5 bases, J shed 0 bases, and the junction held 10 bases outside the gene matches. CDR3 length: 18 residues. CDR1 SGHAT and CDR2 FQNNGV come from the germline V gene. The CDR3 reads CASSIRQTSGVSTDTQYF. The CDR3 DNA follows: TGTGCCAGCAGCATACGCCAGACTAGCGGGGTGAGCACAGATACGCAGTATTTT.